Presented here are 24 T cell receptor beta chains from one specimen sequenced in a study of blood T cell repertoires in COVID-19. Assay: immunoSEQ multiplex PCR; the TCRdb copy retains only in-frame clones and omits some. The table includes some 54,000 clones, about four fifths detected once. The sample was peripheral blood. These receptors originate from a woman older than 75 with COVID-19, enrolled during active disease.

The rearrangement uses TRBV21-1 and TRBJ2-1; the tabulated D call, TRBD1, remains unverified against the DNA. TRBV21-1 is annotated as a pseudogene. The CDR3 spans 13 residues. In DNA form, the CDR3 reads TGTGCCAGCAGCAAAGTCAGGGGTCATGAGCAGTTCTTC. This encodes CASSKVRGHEQFF.

This clone has a single count. This chain uses TRBV7-3 with TRBJ2-2; 9 bases match TRBD1. With V trimmed by 6 bases and J by 5 bases, 10 bases remained unmatched. This CDR3 region has 16 residues. The germline gives CDR1 SGHTA, CDR2 FQGTGA. The CDR3 here is CASSPWGQGGTGELFF. The CDR3, as DNA: TGTGCCAGCAGTCCATGGGGACAGGGCGGGACCGGGGAGCTGTTTTTT.

This sequence joins TRBV7-9 and TRBJ1-2; TRBD1 matches at 7 bases. The length of the CDR3 is 17 residues. Germline lookup yields CDR1 SEHNR and CDR2 FQNEAQ (reference sequence). With V trimmed by 1 base and J by 6 bases, 14 bases remained unmatched. The CDR3 protein is CASSLDRGAVQSHGYTF. CDR3 sequence (DNA): TGTGCCAGCAGCTTAGACAGGGGAGCCGTACAGTCCCATGGCTACACCTTC.

This sequence joins TRBV25-1 and TRBJ2-2; D ambiguous. Deletions cut 8 bases from V and 0 bases from J, with 16 bases between. CDR3 size: 16 residues. CDR1 and CDR2 from the germline V gene are MGHDK and SYGVNS. Here the CDR3 reads CASHSLRGANTGELFF. The CDR3 DNA is TGTGCCAGCCATTCCTTGCGCGGAGCGAACACCGGGGAGCTGTTTTTT. Supplemented by reference TRBV25-1 and TRBJ2-2, the full variable domain reads EADIYQTPRYLVIGTGKKITLECSQTMGHDKMYWYQQDPGMELHLIHYSYGVNSTEKGDLSSESTVSRIRTEHFPLTLESARPSHTSQYLCASHSLRGANTGELFFGEGSRLTVL.

This clone was counted a single time. The chain couples TRBV19 to TRBJ2-1, with 14 bases lining up with TRBD2. Germline V CDR1 and CDR2: LNHDA, SQIVND (reference sequence). The V and J ends lost 6 bases and 7 bases, in that order; junction bases with no gene match: 2. The CDR3 sequence is 14 residues long. In DNA, the CDR3 is TGTGCCAGTAGAGGGACTAGCGGGAGAAATGAGCAGTTCTTC. Translated: CASRGTSGRNEQFF.

This clone was picked up a small number of times. The chain uses TRBV2 and TRBJ2-1; D ambiguous. Germline CDR1 SNHLY, CDR2 FYNNEI. Trimming shortened V by 8 bases and J by 0 bases, and 14 bases separated the two germline ends. The CDR3 spans 15 residues. CDR3 region: CASRRLESSYNEQFF. CDR3 DNA sequence: TGTGCCAGCCGGCGTCTGGAGAGCTCCTACAATGAGCAGTTCTTC.

This chain uses TRBV30 with TRBJ1-4; 10 positions match TRBD1. V trimming: 1 base; J trimming: 10 bases; junction bases outside the gene matches: 6. Germline CDR1 reads GTSNPN; CDR2 reads SVGIG (reference sequence). This CDR3 spans 14 amino acids. The CDR3 region is CAWSGGQGSRKLFF. CDR3 nucleotides: TGTGCCTGGAGTGGGGGACAGGGGAGCCGAAAACTGTTTTTT. The full variable domain, its missing parts supplied by reference TRBV30 and TRBJ1-4, is SQTIHQWPATLVQPVGSPLSLECTVEGTSNPNLYWYRQAAGRGLQLLFYSVGIGQISSEVPQNLSASRPQDRQFILSSKKLLLSDSGFYLCAWSGGQGSRKLFFGSGTQLSVL.

The chain links TRBV30 to TRBJ2-7, with 7 bases fitting TRBD1. CDR1 and CDR2 from the germline V gene are GTSNPN and SVGIG (reference sequence). The junction had 11 bases not matched to a gene; V was cut back by 4 bases and J by 2 bases. The CDR3 length is 15 residues. This CDR3 is CAWTRTGSITYEQYF. CDR3 sequence (DNA): TGTGCCTGGACCCGGACAGGATCTATAACCTACGAGCAGTACTTC.

This chain uses TRBV7-9 with TRBJ2-1; 8 nucleotides line up with TRBD2. Germline V CDR1 and CDR2: SEHNR, FQNEAQ (reference sequence). This CDR3 is built from 15 residues. Trimming cost V 2 bases and J 6 bases; bases outside gene matches: 6. This chain's CDR3 is CASSLSGAGGNEQFF. Written as DNA, the CDR3 is TGTGCCAGCAGCTTAAGCGGGGCGGGGGGCAATGAGCAGTTCTTC.

The rearrangement links TRBV7-2 to TRBJ1-1; 10 bases are shared with TRBD1. Trimming removed 5 bases from V and 8 bases from J; junction bases left unmatched: 5. CDR3 length equals 13 residues. Germline CDR1 reads SGHTA; CDR2 reads FQGNSA. DNA of the CDR3: TGTGCCAGCAGCAAGGACAGGGGGGACGAAGCTTTCTTT. Residues: CASSKDRGDEAFF.

This chain links TRBV21-1 with TRBJ1-3; the D call TRBD1 from the table was never checked on the DNA. TRBV21-1 is described as a pseudogene. The CDR3 is 17 residues long. The DNA for the CDR3 is TGTGCCAGCACATGGATCACAGGGGACCACTCTGGAAACACCATATATTTT. Translating it yields CASTWITGDHSGNTIYF.

The CDR3 DNA is TGTGCCAGTTTTGCGGCAGGGGCCAAAAACATTCAGTACTTC. This codes for CASFAAGAKNIQYF. J is TRBJ2-4 and V is TRBV6-1; D is perhaps TRBD1 (5 bases). The CDR3 is 14 amino acids. V was shortened by 9 bases and J by 1 base, with 13 bases between the two germline ends. Germline V CDR1 and CDR2: MNHNS, SASEGT.

The CDR3 protein is CASSYQTSGTDTQYF. As DNA, the CDR3 is TGTGCCAGCAGTTACCAAACTAGCGGCACAGATACGCAGTATTTT. The chain recombines TRBV6-2 or TRBV6-3 with TRBJ2-3; TRBD2 aligns across 7 bases. The CDR3 has 15 residues. Per germline, CDR1 MNHEY and CDR2 SVGEGT. J gave up 1 base and V 2 bases, and 3 bases lay outside the gene matches.

The gene calls are TRBV14 and TRBJ1-1; D may be TRBD1 (5 bases). Between the trimmed V and J ends, which lost 4 bases and 0 bases, there was a span of 12 bases. The CDR3 runs 15 residues. Germline V lookup: CDR1 SGHDN, CDR2 FVKESK. The CDR3 coding sequence is TGTGCCAGCAGCCCCCAGACAGTGATGAACACTGAAGCTTTCTTT. It translates to CASSPQTVMNTEAFF.

This clone has just a few counts. The V call is TRBV5-3, the J call TRBJ1-2; D not certain. TRBV5-3 carries the ORF label, with uncertain function. The CDR3 has 15 residues. The ends were cut back, 4 bases at V and 3 bases at J, with 16 bases in the middle. CDR3 sequence: CARSGREPNYYGYTF. CDR3 in DNA: TGTGCCAGAAGCGGCCGGGAACCGAACTACTATGGCTACACCTTC.

This chain links TRBV19 with TRBJ1-2, with 7 bases identical to TRBD1. The CDR3 totals 14 residues. The V gene's germline CDR1 is LNHDA and CDR2 SQIVND (reference sequence). Trimming took 6 bases from V and 1 from J; bases not matched to a gene: 5. The CDR3 loop reads CASRRDSYNYGYTF. CDR3 bases: TGTGCCAGTAGACGGGACAGTTATAACTATGGCTACACCTTC.

CDR3 nucleotides: TGTGCCAGTAGTAGGAGGACAGGAGTAACTGGGGCCAACGTCCTGACTTTC. It translates to CASSRRTGVTGANVLTF. The chain combines TRBV19 with TRBJ2-6; 7 bases line up with TRBD1. V shed 4 bases and J 2 bases; nucleotides not matched to a gene: 8. Germline V gene lookup returns CDR1 LNHDA and CDR2 SQIVND (reference sequence). This CDR3 has 17 residues.

The chain is built from TRBV4-2 and TRBJ2-5; a weak D match, TRBD1 (6 bases). Germline V gene lookup returns CDR1 LGHNA and CDR2 YNFKEQ. The germline V and J ends were trimmed by 0 bases and 7 bases, with 18 bases remaining between them. The CDR3 covers 16 residues. The CDR3 region is CASSQDYPGGGRTQYF. CDR3 DNA: TGTGCCAGCAGCCAAGACTATCCGGGTGGGGGCCGGACCCAGTACTTC.

The V and J genes are TRBV7-9 and TRBJ1-4, with 11 bases identical to TRBD1. V was clipped by 5 bases and J by 6 bases; unmatched bases: 2. The CDR3 has 14 residues. In germline, CDR1 is SEHNR, CDR2 FQNEAQ (reference sequence). The CDR3 protein is CASSEGQGDEKLFF. CDR3 DNA sequence: TGTGCCAGCAGCGAGGGACAGGGGGATGAAAAACTGTTTTTT.

The V and J genes are TRBV27 and TRBJ2-7; 10 bases align to TRBD2. Germline CDR1 MNHEY, CDR2 SMNVEV (reference sequence). V shed 0 bases, J shed 4 bases, and the junction held 3 bases outside the gene matches. The CDR3 consists of 15 residues. CDR3 residues: CASSLSPSGSYEQYF. For the CDR3, the DNA is TGTGCCAGCAGTTTATCGCCTAGCGGGAGTTACGAGCAGTACTTC.

This chain joins TRBV4-1 and TRBJ2-7; unclear D gene. The germline gives CDR1 MGHRA, CDR2 YSYEKL. CDR3 length: 18 residues. V lost 0 bases to trimming and J lost 0 bases, with 18 bases between them. CDR3 sequence reads: CASSQDLPAPAISYEQYF. DNA for the CDR3: TGCGCCAGCAGCCAAGATCTTCCTGCACCCGCTATCTCCTACGAGCAGTACTTC.

J is TRBJ1-6 and V is TRBV20-1, with 7 positions matching TRBD1. CDR1 is DFQATT and CDR2 is SNEGSKA in the germline V gene (reference sequence). J lost 7 bases, V lost 4 bases, and 10 bases had no gene match. The CDR3 runs to 15 residues. CDR3 loop: CSANDRARPNSPLHF. The CDR3 nucleotides are TGCAGTGCTAATGACAGGGCGAGACCCAATTCACCCCTCCACTTT.

This chain connects TRBV30 to TRBJ1-6, with 7 bases aligning to TRBD1. The CDR3 extends over 14 amino acids. V shed 1 base, J shed 10 bases, and the junction held 7 bases outside the gene matches. The germline CDR1 and CDR2 sequences are GTSNPN and SVGIG (reference sequence). CDR3 protein: CAWSGQGGRSPLHF. The CDR3 DNA reads as TGTGCCTGGAGTGGACAGGGAGGCAGATCACCCCTCCACTTT. The full variable domain, its missing parts supplied by reference TRBV30 and TRBJ1-6, is SQTIHQWPATLVQPVGSPLSLECTVEGTSNPNLYWYRQAAGRGLQLLFYSVGIGQISSEVPQNLSASRPQDRQFILSSKKLLLSDSGFYLCAWSGQGGRSPLHFGNGTRLTVT.

This clone was observed a handful of times. The chain joins TRBV19 to TRBJ2-1; D ambiguous. CDR3 length equals 13 residues. The germline V and J ends were trimmed by 2 bases and 9 bases, with 11 bases remaining between them. The germline CDR1 and CDR2 sequences are LNHDA and SQIVND (reference sequence). DNA for the CDR3: TGTGCCAGTAGTATATTCCATCCCGGTGAGCAGTTCTTC. Protein product: CASSIFHPGEQFF. The variable domain in full, with the rest retrieved from reference TRBV19 and TRBJ2-1, is DGGITQSPKYLFRKEGQNVTLSCEQNLNHDAMYWYRQDPGQGLRLIYYSQIVNDFQKGDIAEGYSVSREKKESFPLTVTSAQKNPTAFYLCASSIFHPGEQFFGPGTRLTVL.